This T cell receptor beta chain was captured by sequencing in a study of sequential checkpoint blockade in melanoma. Described treatment: randomized to nivolumab then ipilimumab (arm A) or the reverse (arm B). None of the patients previously received DNA-damaging chemotherapy. Sorted cells were live CD3+CD8+, lacking CD19 and CD56, from PBMCs. CDR1 LNHDA and CDR2 SQIVND come from the germline V gene (reference sequence). The CDR3 length is 12 residues. The V gene lost 7 bases and the J gene lost 2 bases, with 6 bases spanning the gap. Data came from immunoSEQ multiplex PCR; TCRdb stores just in-frame clones and leaves some out. The top ten hold 15% to 20% of the sample, which has 20,000 to 25,000 clones, under 70% seen once.

The TCR was taken from a human donor with melanoma. The chain employs TRBV19 and TRBJ1-3; unclear D gene. The specimen was CD8+ T cells sorted from blood (inferred from file names), collected from a patient given nivolumab and ipilimumab in sequence. The CDR3 sequence: CASTVAGNTIYF. The CDR3 DNA sequence: TGTGCCAGTACTGTAGCTGGAAACACCATATATTTT.